These 29 T cell receptor beta chains were sequenced from one sample in a study of T cells in Graves' hyperthyroidism and ophthalmopathy. Amplification yielded TCR beta CDR3 regions, with RNA transcripts as the source. The HTBI set primed first-round TCR CDR3 RT-PCR. TCRdb reanalysed the multiplex PCR reads using MiXCR and keeps one entry per CDR3 protein. This repertoire shows some 760,000 distinct CDR3 sequences, 12% to 15% found once; its top ten account for about 10%. Input material: blood. The receptors come from a young woman with Graves' hyperthyroidism.

This clonotype has a handful of counts. The V gene is TRBV18, the J gene TRBJ2-1, with 13 bases that match TRBD2. The germline V gene encodes CDR1 KGHSH and CDR2 LQKENI. The CDR3 has 16 residues. V lost 5 bases to trimming and J lost 7 bases; unmatched junction nucleotides: 8. The CDR3, as DNA: TGTGCCAGCTCAGGCAGGACTAGCGGGAGTCTAAATGAGCAGTTCTTC. Translated, it gives CASSGRTSGSLNEQFF.

Only a few counts were recorded for this clonotype. V gene TRBV5-1 combines with J gene TRBJ2-5; 9 bases agree with TRBD1. Trimming took 4 bases from V and 3 from J; bases not matched to a gene: 4. Germline CDR1 reads SGHRS; CDR2 reads YFSETQ. The length of the CDR3 is 14 residues. The CDR3 reads CASSRDRAKETQYF. The CDR3 DNA is TGCGCCAGCAGCCGGGACAGGGCGAAAGAGACCCAGTACTTC. Full variable domain (outside the CDR3, taken from reference TRBV5-1 and TRBJ2-5): KAGVTQTPRYLIKTRGQQVTLSCSPISGHRSVSWYQQTPGQGLQFLFEYFSETQRNKGNFPGRFSGRQFSNSRSEMNVSTLELGDSALYLCASSRDRAKETQYFGPGTRLLVL.

The sample holds many counts of this clonotype. The gene calls are TRBV11-2 and TRBJ2-3, with 10 nucleotides matching TRBD2. CDR1 is SGHAT, CDR2 FQNNGV, per germline. The V and J ends lost 3 bases and 5 bases, in that order; junction bases with no gene match: 8. The length of the CDR3 is 16 residues. The CDR3 DNA sequence: TGTGCCAGCAGCTTTACACGAGCGGGAGGGAGAGATACGCAGTATTTT. It specifies CASSFTRAGGRDTQYF.

The CDR3 nucleotides read TGTGCCAGCAGCGTAGACCCCTTGGGAGGGGGCAACAAAAACATTCAGTACTTC. Translated, it gives CASSVDPLGGGNKNIQYF. This chain links TRBV9 with TRBJ2-4; D may match TRBD1 or TRBD2 (7 bases each). Between the trimmed V and J ends, which lost 0 bases and 3 bases, there was a span of 19 bases. The CDR3 has 18 amino acids. Germline lookup yields CDR1 SGDLS and CDR2 YYNGEE.

This clonotype showed up many times. J is TRBJ1-4 and V is TRBV30; the D is unclear. This CDR3 region has 13 residues. Germline loops: CDR1 GTSNPN, CDR2 SVGIG (reference sequence). Trimming removed 0 bases at V and 7 bases at J, with 9 bases between. CDR3 in DNA: TGTGCCTGGAGTGTACGTGACTCTGAAAAACTGTTTTTT. Its translation: CAWSVRDSEKLFF.

This clonotype was counted ten times or more. The chain employs TRBV28 and TRBJ1-1, with a possible D match to TRBD1 (6 bases). V gave up 2 bases and J gave up 0 bases, with 10 bases separating them. This CDR3 has 15 residues. The germline V gene has CDR1 MDHEN and CDR2 SYDVKM. As DNA, the CDR3 is TGTGCCAGCAGTTTAGGGGGGGCGATGAACACTGAAGCTTTCTTT. Its protein is CASSLGGAMNTEAFF.

This clonotype was seen many times. The chain combines TRBV6-1 with TRBJ2-1; TRBD1 is a possible D gene (5 bases). Germline V gene data show CDR1 as MNHNS and CDR2 as SASEGT. V was shortened by 6 bases and J by 1 base, with 13 bases between the two germline ends. CDR3 length: 15 residues. This CDR3 is CASSLQRTSYNEQFF. The DNA of the CDR3 is TGTGCCAGCAGCTTGCAGAGGACATCCTACAATGAGCAGTTCTTC.

This clonotype has more than one count but fewer than ten. The rearrangement joins TRBV10-3 to TRBJ2-6, with D hard to call. Germline CDR1 ENHRY, CDR2 SYGVKD. V was trimmed by 7 bases and J by 3 bases, leaving 7 bases between them. This CDR3 has 13 residues. CDR3 sequence reads: CAITRDGANVLTF. Written as DNA, the CDR3 is TGTGCCATCACTAGAGATGGGGCCAACGTCCTGACTTTC.

Many counts were recorded for this clonotype. The chain employs TRBV2 and TRBJ2-1; 9 bases agree with TRBD2. The germline V gene has CDR1 SNHLY and CDR2 FYNNEI. This CDR3 spans 15 amino acids. Trimming cost V 6 bases and J 7 bases; bases outside gene matches: 10. The CDR3 nucleotides are TGTGCCAGCAGAGCGGGAGGCGGAGTCAGGAATGAGCAGTTCTTC. Protein sequence: CASRAGGGVRNEQFF.

This clonotype was counted ten times or more. The CDR3 protein is CASSLGGKHYLRQPQHF. CDR3 DNA sequence: TGTGCCAGCAGCTTGGGGGGGAAACACTACCTGAGGCAGCCCCAGCATTTT. The genes are TRBV5-6 and TRBJ1-5, with a tentative D call TRBD1 (5 bases). Looked up from germline, CDR1 is SGHDT and CDR2 is YYEEEE. This CDR3 region has 17 residues. Trimming removed 0 bases at V and 7 bases at J, with 20 bases between. Supplemented by reference TRBV5-6 and TRBJ1-5, the full variable domain reads DAGVTQSPTHLIKTRGQQVTLRCSPKSGHDTVSWYQQALGQGPQFIFQYYEEEERQRGNFPDRFSGHQFPNYSSELNVNALLLGDSALYLCASSLGGKHYLRQPQHFGDGTRLSIL.

This clonotype turned up a few times. V is TRBV30 and J is TRBJ2-7; possible D gene TRBD2, 5 bases. This CDR3 spans 11 amino acids. CDR1 and CDR2 from the germline V gene are GTSNPN and SVGIG (reference sequence). Trimming took 8 bases from V and 5 from J, leaving 13 bases between them. The CDR3 sequence: CAADWVHEQYF. The CDR3 coding sequence is TGTGCCGCGGACTGGGTTCACGAGCAGTACTTC.

Concerning this clonotype: One end of the junction is discordant with germline, which a read error may explain. The chain links TRBV28 to TRBJ2-7; no clear D. From germline, CDR1 is MDHEN and CDR2 SYDVKM. The CDR3 spans 16 residues. DNA for the CDR3: TGTGCCAGCACCGAGCCCGGAGCCACTCTAACCTACGAGCGGTACTTC. Translation: CASTEPGATLTYERYF.

This clonotype was counted many times. The chain has TRBV28 and TRBJ2-7, with D perhaps matching TRBD1 (6 bases). V lost 3 bases and J lost 2, with 11 bases in between. Germline CDR1 MDHEN, CDR2 SYDVKM. The length of the CDR3 is 14 residues. The CDR3 here is CASSFTQGTYEQYF. The CDR3 DNA is TGTGCCAGCAGTTTCACACAGGGAACCTACGAGCAGTACTTC.

J is TRBJ1-3 and V is TRBV10-3, with TRBD1 matching over 7 bases. The junction had 6 bases not matched to a gene; V was cut back by 6 bases and J by 4 bases. This CDR3 comprises 14 residues. Germline assignment: CDR1 ENHRY and CDR2 SYGVKD. CDR3 sequence: CAISGQAGGNTIYF. The CDR3 region has the DNA TGTGCCATCAGCGGACAGGCTGGAGGAAACACCATATATTTT.

This chain joins TRBV9 and TRBJ2-1; D is ambiguous. Germline-derived CDR1 and CDR2 are SGDLS and YYNGEE. V shed 4 bases and J shed 10 bases, with 15 bases lying between them. CDR3 size: 13 residues. The CDR3 nucleotides read TGTGCCAGCAGCCCCGTTGGCCTGCAAGAGCAGTTCTTC. Residues: CASSPVGLQEQFF.

This clonotype was counted ten times or more. V and J are TRBV9 and TRBJ2-2; TRBD1 or TRBD2 may be the D gene (5 bases each). Germline CDR1 is SGDLS and CDR2 is YYNGEE. Trimming shortened V by 4 bases and J by 3 bases, and 13 bases separated the two germline ends. There are 15 residues in the CDR3. The CDR3 coding sequence is TGTGCCAGCAGCCCCGGGGACGGGGACACCGGGGAGCTGTTTTTT. It yields the protein CASSPGDGDTGELFF. Variable domain in full (rest from reference TRBV9 and TRBJ2-2): DSGVTQTPKHLITATGQRVTLRCSPRSGDLSVYWYQQSLDQGLQFLIQYYNGEERAKGNILERFSAQQFPDLHSELNLSSLELGDSALYFCASSPGDGDTGELFFGEGSRLTVL.

This clonotype was recorded many times. This chain connects TRBV5-1 to TRBJ2-7; 10 bases align to TRBD1. CDR3 length: 14 amino acids. The germline CDR1 and CDR2 sequences are SGHRS and YFSETQ. J lost 7 bases, V lost 4 bases, and 8 bases had no gene match. In DNA, the CDR3 is TGCGCCAGCAGCGTCGGGACAGGGGTAGAGGAGCAGTACTTC. This gives the protein CASSVGTGVEEQYF.

In this sample, this clonotype turned up a few times. The CDR3 DNA reads TGCAGCGTGCTGGGGACAGGGGCTTACAATGAGCAGTTCTTC. It is translated as CSVLGTGAYNEQFF. The V call is TRBV29-1, the J call TRBJ2-1; 10 bases align to TRBD1. J gave up 4 bases and V 6 bases, and 6 bases lay outside the gene matches. CDR1 and CDR2 from the germline V gene are SQVTM and ANQGSEA. CDR3 size: 14 residues.

Only a few counts were recorded for this clonotype. The V gene is TRBV13, the J gene TRBJ1-1; D gene ambiguous. The germline CDR1 and CDR2 sequences are PRHDT and FYEKMQ (reference sequence). This CDR3 contains 14 residues. V lost 5 bases to trimming and J lost 1 base, with 11 bases between them. The CDR3 sequence: CASSLGWPNTEAFF. The CDR3 nucleotides are TGTGCCAGCAGCCTGGGGTGGCCGAACACTGAAGCTTTCTTT. Full variable domain (missing parts from reference TRBV13 and TRBJ1-1): AAGVIQSPRHLIKEKRETATLKCYPIPRHDTVYWYQQGPGQDPQFLISFYEKMQSDKGSIPDRFSAQQFSDYHSELNMSSLELGDSALYFCASSLGWPNTEAFFGQGTRLTVV.

This clonotype was seen only a few times. J is TRBJ2-7 and V is TRBV25-1; D uncertain. Germline CDR1 and CDR2: MGHDK and SYGVNS. Trimming shortened V by 2 bases and J by 2 bases, and 10 bases separated the two germline ends. CDR3 length: 14 residues. The CDR3 protein is CASSEDVRPYEQYF. The DNA of the CDR3 is TGTGCCAGCAGTGAAGATGTCAGGCCCTACGAGCAGTACTTC.

A few counts support this clonotype. The V call is TRBV5-4, the J call TRBJ2-1; D is undetermined. Trimming pared 2 bases from V and 8 bases from J, leaving 5 bases between. The CDR3 length is 11 residues. The V gene's germline CDR1 is SGHNT and CDR2 YYREEE (reference sequence). The CDR3, as DNA: TGTGCCAGCAGCTTCCTGGATGAGCAGTTCTTC. Protein: CASSFLDEQFF.

This clonotype has ten or more counts. CDR3 protein: CASSHLEGLAKSLDEQYF. The CDR3 bases are TGTGCCAGCAGTCACCTTGAGGGACTAGCAAAAAGTCTGGACGAGCAGTACTTC. The genes are TRBV12-3 or TRBV12-4 and TRBJ2-7, with 9 nucleotides matching TRBD2. The CDR3 extends over 18 amino acids. Unmatched junction bases numbered 19, after V lost 5 bases and J lost 5 bases.

The rearrangement joins TRBV6-2 or TRBV6-3 to TRBJ1-1, with 8 nucleotides matching TRBD1. In germline, CDR1 is MNHEY, CDR2 SVGEGT. The V gene end was trimmed by 2 bases and the J gene end by 4 bases; junction bases not matched to a gene: 6. This CDR3 is 15 amino acids long. CDR3 nucleotides: TGTGCCAGCAGTTACGGGAATCAGGGGGCCACTGAAGCTTTCTTT. Its translation: CASSYGNQGATEAFF.

The chain uses TRBV25-1 and TRBJ1-3; D remains unclear. The CDR3 has 15 amino acids. Looked up from germline, CDR1 is MGHDK and CDR2 is SYGVNS. V was shortened by 3 bases and J by 2 bases, with 11 bases between the two germline ends. In DNA form, the CDR3 reads TGTGCCAGCAGTGACCTTCAGCGCCCTGGAAACACCATATATTTT. Its translation is CASSDLQRPGNTIYF.

V and J are TRBV5-1 and TRBJ2-5; 7 nucleotides agree with TRBD2. The V gene's germline CDR1 is SGHRS and CDR2 YFSETQ. The CDR3 length is 16 residues. The V and J ends lost 0 bases and 3 bases, in that order; junction bases with no gene match: 8. CDR3 sequence reads: CASSLEWAGREETQYF. In nucleotides, the CDR3 is TGCGCCAGCAGCTTGGAATGGGCTGGGAGGGAAGAGACCCAGTACTTC.

This clonotype came up many times. J is TRBJ2-3 and V is TRBV7-6, with TRBD1 matching 7 bases. The CDR3 sequence is 15 residues long. J was trimmed by 6 bases and V by 5 bases; bases with no gene match: 11. Germline V gene lookup returns CDR1 SGHVS and CDR2 FNYEAQ. The CDR3 nucleotides are TGTGCCAGCAGCGACCTCCGAGGGGGCCAGGATACGCAGTATTTT. Its translation: CASSDLRGGQDTQYF.

This clonotype was seen a handful of times. This chain uses TRBV7-2 with TRBJ2-7; 8 nucleotides line up with TRBD2. CDR3 length equals 17 residues. Germline V gene sequence: CDR1 SGHTA, CDR2 FQGNSA. The ends lost 1 base at V and 2 bases at J; junction bases unmatched: 10. DNA for the CDR3: TGTGCCAGCAGCTTAGGATCGCAGCGGGAGCTCCCCTACGAGCAGTACTTC. Residues: CASSLGSQRELPYEQYF.

The chain couples TRBV29-1 to TRBJ2-3; D is possibly TRBD1 (6 bases). In germline, CDR1 is SQVTM, CDR2 ANQGSEA. Trimming shortened V by 0 bases and J by 10 bases, and 17 bases separated the two germline ends. The CDR3 extends over 14 amino acids. The CDR3 region has the DNA TGCAGCGTTGAAGAGGGAGTGAGGGGGATGGCGCAGTATTTT. It specifies CSVEEGVRGMAQYF.

The chain recombines TRBV19 with TRBJ2-1; 10 bases agree with TRBD1. CDR1 LNHDA and CDR2 SQIVND come from the germline V gene (reference sequence). The CDR3 totals 16 residues. The trim removed 4 bases at V and 3 bases at J, leaving 6 bases unmatched. The CDR3 nucleotides read TGTGCCAGTAGTACCAGGACAGGGGGGTACTACAATGAGCAGTTCTTC. Protein: CASSTRTGGYYNEQFF.